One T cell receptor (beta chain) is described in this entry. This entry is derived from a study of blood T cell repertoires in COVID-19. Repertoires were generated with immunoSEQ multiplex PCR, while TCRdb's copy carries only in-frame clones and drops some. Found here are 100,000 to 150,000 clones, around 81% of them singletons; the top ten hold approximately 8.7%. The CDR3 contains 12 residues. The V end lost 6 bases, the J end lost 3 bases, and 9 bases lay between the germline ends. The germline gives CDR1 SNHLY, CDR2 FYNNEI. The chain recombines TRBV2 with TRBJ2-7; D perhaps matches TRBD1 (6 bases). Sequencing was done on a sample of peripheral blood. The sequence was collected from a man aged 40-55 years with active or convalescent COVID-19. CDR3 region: CASSRQDYEQYF. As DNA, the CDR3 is TGTGCCAGCAGCCGACAGGACTACGAGCAGTACTTC.